The 20 T cell receptor beta chains presented below share a single source sample, sequenced in a study of metastatic and nonmetastatic thyroid tumors. MiXCR re-clonotyped the PCR reads for TCRdb. The sample gives about 59,000 clones, about a sixth of which show up once; roughly 10% is in the top ten. Patients had received no treatment of any kind before thyroid surgery. Sequencing used blood. The origin of the receptors is a male donor with papillary thyroid cancer or a benign thyroid nodule (not recorded which). Some clones in this sample may be carry-over from other donors' samples.

This clone was detected ten times or more. The J gene is TRBJ2-5, the V gene TRBV6-2 or TRBV6-3; 9 nucleotides match TRBD2. V lost 6 bases to trimming and J lost 6 bases; unmatched junction nucleotides: 11. This CDR3 comprises 15 residues. Germline V gene data show CDR1 as MNHEY and CDR2 as SVGEGT. CDR3 nucleotides: TGTGCCAGCAGCTGGACTATAGCGGGAGACAAGACCCAGTACTTC. Protein sequence: CASSWTIAGDKTQYF.

This chain uses TRBV20-1 with TRBJ2-2; unclear D gene. The CDR3 covers 16 residues. Trimming left V 6 bases short and J 3 bases short, with 20 bases between. Germline CDR1 DFQATT, CDR2 SNEGSKA (reference sequence). The CDR3 region is CSAPSTAGVYTGELFF. CDR3 DNA sequence: TGCAGTGCCCCGTCGACGGCAGGCGTATACACCGGGGAGCTGTTTTTT.

The sample holds many counts of this clone. This chain links TRBV6-5 with TRBJ2-5; TRBD2 agrees at 9 bases. Germline V gives CDR1 MNHEY, CDR2 SVGAGI. The V gene end was trimmed by 0 bases and the J gene end by 5 bases; junction bases not matched to a gene: 10. This CDR3 region has 17 residues. The CDR3 coding sequence is TGTGCCAGCAGTTACTCGGCTAGCGGGGTGGGTGTCGAGACCCAGTACTTC. Translated, it gives CASSYSASGVGVETQYF.

This clone was seen ten or more times. The chain carries TRBV20-1 and TRBJ1-3; D remains unclear. V was shortened by 1 base and J by 1 base, with 5 bases between the two germline ends. Germline V lookup: CDR1 DFQATT, CDR2 SNEGSKA (reference sequence). The length of the CDR3 is 13 residues. For the CDR3, the DNA is TGCAGTGCTAGAGCCTCGTCTGGAAACACCATATATTTT. Amino acid sequence: CSARASSGNTIYF.

This clone occurred a few times. A much larger clonotype is one base distant, so this may be a read error. The same CDR3 also results from other DNA sequences found in this sample. The chain employs TRBV24-1 and TRBJ2-3, with 7 positions matching TRBD1. CDR1 and CDR2 (germline): KGHDR, SFDVKD. The CDR3 spans 16 residues. DNA of the CDR3: TGTGCCACTGCAGGAAAGGACAGGCGGAGCACGGATACGCAGTATTTT. The encoded protein is CATAGKDRRSTDTQYF.

This clone was seen many times. The chain uses TRBV30 and TRBJ1-1; 7 positions agree with TRBD1. V lost 5 bases to trimming and J lost 5 bases; unmatched junction nucleotides: 8. Germline CDR1 is GTSNPN and CDR2 is SVGIG (reference sequence). This CDR3 is 13 amino acids long. CDR3 sequence (DNA): TGTGCCTGGCTAGGGGGCGCGGGGACTGAAGCTTTCTTT. Its translation is CAWLGGAGTEAFF.

V and J are TRBV5-1 and TRBJ2-3; 11 bases map to TRBD1. Germline V gives CDR1 SGHRS, CDR2 YFSETQ. The CDR3 covers 17 residues. With V trimmed by 0 bases and J by 6 bases, 9 bases remained unmatched. The CDR3 DNA sequence: TGCGCCAGCAGCTTGGGGGACAGGGGGTCCCTCGGGGATACGCAGTATTTT. Translating gives CASSLGDRGSLGDTQYF. The full variable domain, in which reference TRBV5-1 and TRBJ2-3 provide the parts outside the CDR3, is KAGVTQTPRYLIKTRGQQVTLSCSPISGHRSVSWYQQTPGQGLQFLFEYFSETQRNKGNFPGRFSGRQFSNSRSEMNVSTLELGDSALYLCASSLGDRGSLGDTQYFGPGTRLTVL.

This clone was seen at least ten times. Additional DNA sequences in this sample encode the identical CDR3. The rearrangement joins TRBV28 to TRBJ1-5, with D unresolved. The V and J ends lost 3 bases and 1 base respectively, with 19 bases between them. CDR3 size: 18 residues. In germline, CDR1 is MDHEN, CDR2 SYDVKM. Here the CDR3 reads CASSFRTLAGRSNQPQHF. CDR3 bases: TGTGCCAGCAGTTTCCGGACCCTTGCGGGGAGAAGCAATCAGCCCCAGCATTTT.

A note on this clone: This may stem from a read error, because a much larger clone lies one nucleotide away. Other nucleotide sequences in the sample specify the same CDR3. The chain is built from TRBV5-1 and TRBJ2-5; D is undetermined. The CDR3 contains 14 residues. Germline lookup yields CDR1 SGHRS and CDR2 YFSETQ. The CDR3 loop reads CASSFKAGKETQYF. CDR3 nucleotide sequence: TGCGCCAGCAGCTTTAAGGCAGGAAAAGAGACACAGTACTTC. The full variable domain, its missing parts supplied by reference TRBV5-1 and TRBJ2-5, is KAGVTQTPRYLIKTRGQQVTLSCSPISGHRSVSWYQQTPGQGLQFLFEYFSETQRNKGNFPGRFSGRQFSNSRSEMNVSTLELGDSALYLCASSFKAGKETQYFGPGTRLLVL.

V gene TRBV7-6 combines with J gene TRBJ2-1; either TRBD1 or TRBD2 may supply D (5 bases each). Germline V lookup: CDR1 SGHVS, CDR2 FNYEAQ. The CDR3 runs to 16 residues. Between the trimmed V and J ends, which lost 5 bases and 1 base, there was a span of 15 bases. The CDR3 spells CASSPFRDPSYNEQFF. The CDR3 DNA reads TGTGCCAGCAGCCCGTTCCGGGACCCTTCCTACAATGAGCAGTTCTTC.

The J gene is TRBJ2-7, the V gene TRBV10-3; D is undetermined. The CDR3 runs to 12 residues. The germline V and J ends were trimmed by 10 bases and 7 bases, with 17 bases remaining between them. Germline CDR1 and CDR2: ENHRY and SYGVKD. CDR3 sequence: CASTEGGFEQYF. The DNA of the CDR3 is TGTGCCAGCACCGAAGGCGGTTTTGAGCAGTACTTC.

This clone is medium-sized within its sample. V gene TRBV15 combines with J gene TRBJ1-5; D possibly corresponds to TRBD1 (6 bases). This CDR3 is built from 14 residues. CDR1 and CDR2 (germline): LNHNV, YYDKDF (reference sequence). The ends were cut back, 6 bases at V and 5 bases at J, with 14 bases in the middle. The CDR3 region has the DNA TGTGCCACCAGTCGAGGGGGACCCGATCAGCCCCAGCATTTT. Translating gives CATSRGGPDQPQHF.

This clone has just a few counts. One end of the junction is discordant with germline, which a read error may explain. The gene calls are TRBV28 and TRBJ2-1, with TRBD2 matching over 7 bases. The CDR3 contains 15 residues. The germline V gene encodes CDR1 MDHEN and CDR2 SYDVKM. The CDR3 DNA reads as TGTGCCAGCGGAAGGAGCGGGGACTCCTACAATGAGCATTCCTTC. Encoded protein: CASGRSGDSYNEHSF.

Regarding this clone: The CDR3 carries no conserved terminal phenylalanine or tryptophan, so it likely arises from a read error. CDR3 DNA sequence: TGTGCCAGCAGCTTAATGGATCTAGCGGGAGAGACACAGTACTTA. This gives the protein CASSLMDLAGETQYL. The rearrangement uses TRBV11-2 and TRBJ2-5; TRBD2 matches at 10 bases. The CDR3 has 15 amino acids. CDR1 is SGHAT and CDR2 is FQNNGV in the germline V gene.

This clone was detected many times. The gene calls are TRBV11-2 and TRBJ2-7; 10 bases map to TRBD1. The CDR3 runs 14 residues. Germline V lookup: CDR1 SGHAT, CDR2 FQNNGV. V shed 1 base and J 3 bases; nucleotides not matched to a gene: 0. The CDR3 is CASSLGTGGYEQYF. In nucleotides, the CDR3 is TGTGCCAGCAGCTTAGGGACAGGGGGCTACGAGCAGTACTTC.

In this sample, this clone turned up a few times. This may be a read error, as it is one base from a much larger clone. Other DNA sequences from this sample encode an identical CDR3 as well. The chain recombines TRBV27 with TRBJ2-1; 9 bases are a match to TRBD1. This CDR3 is built from 16 residues. Germline V gene data show CDR1 as MNHEY and CDR2 as SMNVEV (reference sequence). V shed 5 bases and J 2 bases; nucleotides not matched to a gene: 7. CDR3 residues: CASSRDRVPTYNEQFF. The CDR3 DNA follows: TGTGCCAGCAGTCGGGACAGGGTTCCAACCTACAATGAGCAGTTCTTC.

This clone was detected many times. The V gene is TRBV7-9, the J gene TRBJ2-7, with unresolved D. The V end lost 10 bases, the J end lost 3 bases, and 19 bases lay between the germline ends. Germline V gene sequence: CDR1 SEHNR, CDR2 FQNEAQ (reference sequence). The CDR3 spans 14 residues. CDR3 sequence reads: CATTSSTVVYEQYF. DNA of the CDR3: TGTGCCACCACCTCGTCCACCGTCGTCTACGAGCAGTACTTC.

In its sample, this clone was seen many times. The gene calls are TRBV29-1 and TRBJ2-7; D is uncertain. The CDR3 runs 11 residues. Between the trimmed V and J ends, which lost 3 bases and 3 bases, there was a span of 6 bases. Germline CDR1 and CDR2: SQVTM and ANQGSEA. DNA for the CDR3: TGCAGCGTTGATCTGGGCTACGAGCAGTACTTC. It codes for CSVDLGYEQYF.

This clone was observed at least ten times. The chain couples TRBV7-2 to TRBJ2-3; 9 nucleotides align to TRBD1. Looked up from germline, CDR1 is SGHTA and CDR2 is FQGNSA. The CDR3 extends over 15 amino acids. After removal of 2 bases from V and 6 bases from J, the junction contained 6 bases not matched to a gene. DNA for the CDR3: TGTGCCAGCAGCTTACCGGACAGGGGTTATGATACGCAGTATTTT. This gives the protein CASSLPDRGYDTQYF.

This clone was seen a handful of times. Distinct nucleotide sequences in the sample also encode this CDR3. V is TRBV5-4 and J is TRBJ1-6; D is perhaps TRBD1 (6 bases). Per germline, CDR1 SGHNT and CDR2 YYREEE (reference sequence). This CDR3 region has 15 residues. The V end was cut by 4 bases, the J end by 10 bases, with 18 bases between. The CDR3 loop is CASSAQTGSGSPLHF. In nucleotides, the CDR3 is TGTGCCAGCAGCGCGCAAACAGGGTCGGGATCACCCCTCCACTTT.